This passage covers 21 T cell receptor beta chains from one sample sequenced in a study of blood T cells in healthy people across ages. A second roughly 7 to 11 cycle PCR used barcoded and J-beta primers. TCRdb reprocessed the 5' RACE reads via MiXCR and lists one record per CDR3 protein. The sample includes about 760,000 distinct CDR3 sequences, around 25% of them seen just once. This sample also appeared in a second study, on T cells of mothers and their children.

Sequenced: blood. These receptors were obtained from a boy between 10 and 17 years old in good health.

This clonotype was found a few times. The chain is built from TRBV5-6 and TRBJ2-5; tentatively, D is TRBD2 (5 bases). V lost 1 base and J 1 base, leaving 8 bases between the germline ends. Germline CDR1 SGHDT, CDR2 YYEEEE. This CDR3 comprises 14 residues. The CDR3 loop is CASSLIRGQETQYF. The CDR3 nucleotides read TGTGCCAGCAGCTTGATTCGGGGCCAAGAGACCCAGTACTTC.

This clonotype was recorded a few times. The rearrangement uses TRBV7-2 and TRBJ2-3; 7 bases are a match to TRBD1. The CDR3 has 20 residues. Germline-derived CDR1 and CDR2 are SGHTA and FQGNSA. V was pared by 5 bases and J by 0 bases, with 20 bases of the junction left unmatched. CDR3 residues: CASSPRQGVTNVKSTDTQYF. CDR3 in DNA: TGTGCCAGCAGCCCCCGACAGGGCGTAACTAACGTAAAGAGCACAGATACGCAGTATTTT.

This clonotype was detected only a few times. V gene TRBV20-1 combines with J gene TRBJ2-3; the D gene is possibly TRBD1 (6 bases). The CDR3 spans 14 residues. Trimming took 3 bases from V and 0 from J, leaving 10 bases between them. The V gene's germline CDR1 is DFQATT and CDR2 SNEGSKA (reference sequence). As DNA, the CDR3 is TGCAGTGCTAGGGGGGCTCATAGCACAGATACGCAGTATTTT. It codes for CSARGAHSTDTQYF.

The chain joins TRBV7-9 to TRBJ2-2; D may match TRBD1 or TRBD2 (5 bases each). This CDR3 spans 14 amino acids. Per germline, CDR1 SEHNR and CDR2 FQNEAQ (reference sequence). V lost 1 base and J lost 3, with 6 bases in between. The CDR3 DNA reads as TGTGCCAGCAGCTTAGTGGGACACACCGGGGAGCTGTTTTTT. This sequence encodes CASSLVGHTGELFF.

This chain connects TRBV7-3 to TRBJ2-3; possible D gene TRBD1, 5 bases. In germline, CDR1 is SGHTA, CDR2 FQGTGA. The CDR3 sequence is 13 residues long. Trimming cost V 1 base and J 5 bases, with 7 bases left between them. The CDR3 DNA reads TGTGCCAGCAGCTTAATGCAGGGAGATACGCAGTATTTT. Protein sequence: CASSLMQGDTQYF.

This clonotype was recorded a few times. The chain couples TRBV12-3 or TRBV12-4 to TRBJ2-1, with D perhaps matching TRBD1 or TRBD2 (5 bases each). Matching the DNA end better, TRBJ2-5 makes the J call doubtful. There are 15 residues in the CDR3. The DNA of the CDR3 is TGTGCCAGCAGTTTTATCCCTGGGACCCAAGAGACCCAGTACTTC. Its translation is CASSFIPGTQETQYF.

This chain links TRBV29-1 with TRBJ2-7; the D is unclear. The CDR3 is 14 residues long. Between the trimmed V and J ends, which lost 7 bases and 3 bases, there was a span of 19 bases. Germline lookup yields CDR1 SQVTM and CDR2 ANQGSEA. CDR3 coding DNA: TGCAGCGCGTCAGGTGGGGAAAGATTCTACGAGCAGTACTTC. This codes for CSASGGERFYEQYF.

This chain connects TRBV14 to TRBJ2-7; D is uncertain. The germline gives CDR1 SGHDN, CDR2 FVKESK. The CDR3 is 16 amino acids. V was trimmed by 3 bases and J by 5 bases, leaving 20 bases between them. CDR3 sequence (DNA): TGTGCCAGCAGCCATCCCTACGGGCTAGAGTTCGACGAGCAGTACTTC. Its protein product is CASSHPYGLEFDEQYF.

This chain links TRBV18 with TRBJ2-7; D is possibly TRBD1 (6 bases). This CDR3 comprises 16 residues. V was shortened by 6 bases and J by 0 bases, with 18 bases between the two germline ends. Germline V CDR1 and CDR2: KGHSH, LQKENI. CDR3 region: CASSPRTVRGSYEQYF. CDR3 bases: TGTGCCAGCTCCCCCAGGACAGTTAGGGGCTCCTACGAGCAGTACTTC. Filled out from reference TRBV18 and TRBJ2-7, the complete variable domain reads NAGVMQNPRHLVRRRGQEARLRCSPMKGHSHVYWYRQLPEEGLKFMVYLQKENIIDESGMPKERFSAEFPKEGPSILRIQQVVRGDSAAYFCASSPRTVRGSYEQYFGPGTRLTVT.

This clonotype was observed a few times. The chain links TRBV4-3 to TRBJ2-7; D uncertain. Looked up from germline, CDR1 is LGHNA and CDR2 is YSLEER. The length of the CDR3 is 15 residues. Trimming removed 0 bases from V and 2 bases from J, with 11 bases in between. CDR3 region: CASSQETDLAYEQYF. The CDR3 DNA follows: TGCGCCAGCAGCCAAGAGACCGATTTGGCCTACGAGCAGTACTTC.

The chain is built from TRBV18 and TRBJ2-5, with 8 bases lining up with TRBD1. CDR3 length equals 15 residues. V was pared by 4 bases and J by 5 bases, with 9 bases of the junction left unmatched. Germline V CDR1 and CDR2: KGHSH, LQKENI. The CDR3, as DNA: TGTGCCAGCTCACGAGGACAGGGTATGGAGGAGACCCAGTACTTC. It codes for CASSRGQGMEETQYF.

The chain joins TRBV7-8 to TRBJ2-1; the match to TRBD2 covers 14 bases. The J call may be wrong; the DNA end is better matched by TRBJ2-5. The V gene's germline CDR1 is SGHVS and CDR2 FQNEAQ. This CDR3 contains 16 residues. As DNA, the CDR3 is TGTGCCAGCAGCGAGACTAGCGGGAGGGCCGGGGAGACCCAGTACTTC. This gives the protein CASSETSGRAGETQYF.

This clonotype was seen a few times. The rearrangement uses TRBV7-9 and TRBJ1-4, with D perhaps TRBD1 (5 bases). The CDR3 runs 14 residues. Trimming took 3 bases from V and 7 from J, leaving 12 bases between them. Germline CDR1 is SEHNR and CDR2 is FQNEAQ (reference sequence). The CDR3 nucleotides read TGTGCCAGCAGCTTGCGGGGGGATAGTGAAAAACTGTTTTTT. This gives the protein CASSLRGDSEKLFF.

The chain is built from TRBV12-3 or TRBV12-4 and TRBJ1-3; D is unclear. The CDR3 runs to 14 residues. V was pared by 1 base and J by 4 bases, with 8 bases between. The CDR3 DNA is TGTGCCAGCAGTTTAGGGACGCCCGGAAACACCATATATTTT. It is translated as CASSLGTPGNTIYF.

This clonotype was counted between two and nine times. CDR3 protein: CSVEDQMKGADGYTF. The DNA of the CDR3 is TGCAGCGTTGAAGACCAGATGAAGGGGGCGGACGGCTACACCTTC. The chain carries TRBV29-1 and TRBJ1-2; 7 nucleotides match TRBD1. Germline V gene sequence: CDR1 SQVTM, CDR2 ANQGSEA. This CDR3 is built from 15 residues. Unmatched junction bases numbered 12, after V lost 0 bases and J lost 8 bases.

In DNA form, the CDR3 reads TGTGCCAGCAGCAAAGCTCCGGGAAGGGCCTACGAGCAGTACTTC. The encoded protein is CASSKAPGRAYEQYF. J is TRBJ2-5 and V is TRBV21-1; the D call in the table, TRBD1, was not verified against the DNA. The J call is doubtful: the DNA matches TRBJ2-7 better. TRBV21-1 is a pseudogene. The CDR3 has 15 amino acids.

The DNA for the CDR3 is TGTGCCACTGGACTAGCGGGAGCCTACGAGCAGTACTTC. Translated: CATGLAGAYEQYF. The chain couples TRBV6-1 to TRBJ2-7, with 13 bases that match TRBD2. Germline CDR1 and CDR2: MNHNS and SASEGT. The V segment lost 10 bases and the J segment 2 bases; nucleotides outside the gene matches: 2. CDR3 length equals 13 residues.

The V gene is TRBV20-1, the J gene TRBJ2-7, with 7 bases lining up with TRBD1. Looked up from germline, CDR1 is DFQATT and CDR2 is SNEGSKA (reference sequence). This CDR3 region has 13 residues. V was pared by 6 bases and J by 9 bases, with 14 bases of the junction left unmatched. The CDR3 here is CSASQRNPGGQYF. The CDR3 region has the DNA TGCAGTGCCTCCCAGCGGAACCCAGGGGGGCAGTACTTC.

This chain joins TRBV4-3 and TRBJ2-5; D ambiguous. The DNA end favors TRBJ2-1, so the J call may be wrong. Germline V gene sequence: CDR1 LGHNA, CDR2 YSLEER. The CDR3 loop spans 15 amino acids. DNA of the CDR3: TGCGCCAGCAGCCAAGATCTATTGGGCAGCAATGAGCAGTTCTTC. Encoded protein: CASSQDLLGSNEQFF.

The genes are TRBV7-2 and TRBJ2-1; 7 nucleotides align to TRBD1. The CDR3 has 15 amino acids. The V segment lost 2 bases and the J segment 3 bases; nucleotides outside the gene matches: 4. Germline CDR1 is SGHTA and CDR2 is FQGNSA. This chain's CDR3 is CASSLRTGDYNEQFF. CDR3 bases: TGTGCCAGCAGCTTACGGACAGGAGACTACAATGAGCAGTTCTTC.

This chain links TRBV29-1 with TRBJ1-1; D remains ambiguous. Trimming removed 1 base at V and 1 base at J, with 10 bases between. Germline-derived CDR1 and CDR2 are SQVTM and ANQGSEA. This CDR3 spans 14 amino acids. The CDR3 DNA is TGCAGCGTTGAAGCCCGGGCGGCGAACACTGAAGCTTTCTTT. Residues: CSVEARAANTEAFF.